These 10 T cell receptor beta chains share one sample of origin, sequenced in a study of cytomegalovirus exposure and HLA in healthy donors. Primers included in the PCR were 60 Vbeta and 13 Jbeta primers. Generated by immunoSEQ multiplex PCR, the TCRdb table keeps only in-frame clones and is missing some. The sample lists about 190,000 clones, about 85% seen once, with around 1% in the top ten. Sequenced input: PBMCs. Every receptor here comes from a boy aged 2 to 10 in good health and CMV-seronegative.

The chain's CDR3 is CASSLISRQAYYEQYF. The DNA of the CDR3 is TGTGCCAGCAGTTTAATATCACGACAGGCTTACTACGAGCAGTACTTC. The chain links TRBV28 to TRBJ2-5, with D possibly being TRBD1 (6 bases). The assigned J gene may be wrong: the sequence end matches TRBJ2-7 better. Germline CDR1 is MDHEN and CDR2 is SYDVKM. This CDR3 region has 16 residues.

This sequence joins TRBV6-5 and TRBJ2-7, with 9 bases aligning to TRBD1. Germline CDR1 reads MNHEY; CDR2 reads SVGAGI. The CDR3 extends over 14 amino acids. J lost 6 bases, V lost 2 bases, and 5 bases had no gene match. The CDR3 bases are TGTGCCAGCAGTTACGGACAGGGGTTAGGCGAGCAGTACTTC. Encoded protein: CASSYGQGLGEQYF.

On this clone: The sample carries other DNA sequences with the same CDR3. This sequence joins TRBV5-1 and TRBJ2-7; 9 bases agree with TRBD1. The CDR3 totals 14 residues. The germline gives CDR1 SGHRS, CDR2 YFSETQ. Germline trimming cut 0 bases from V and 2 bases from J; bases unmatched to any gene: 0. The CDR3 coding sequence is TGCGCCAGCAGCTTGGGACAGGGGGCCTACGAGCAGTACTTC. This encodes CASSLGQGAYEQYF. Full variable domain (outside the CDR3, taken from reference TRBV5-1 and TRBJ2-7): KAGVTQTPRYLIKTRGQQVTLSCSPISGHRSVSWYQQTPGQGLQFLFEYFSETQRNKGNFPGRFSGRQFSNSRSEMNVSTLELGDSALYLCASSLGQGAYEQYFGPGTRLTVT.

This clone appeared a few times. The chain links TRBV5-1 to TRBJ1-4, with a possible D match to TRBD1 (5 bases). The CDR3 has 15 amino acids. V was cut by 3 bases and J by 5 bases, with 14 bases left in between. Germline V gene lookup returns CDR1 SGHRS and CDR2 YFSETQ. Here the CDR3 reads CASSSYPDTNEKLFF. In nucleotides, the CDR3 is TGCGCCAGCAGCTCTTACCCGGACACAAATGAAAAACTGTTTTTT.

V is TRBV28 and J is TRBJ1-2; 7 bases align to TRBD1. V shed 6 bases, J shed 4 bases, and the junction held 5 bases outside the gene matches. This CDR3 has 13 amino acids. CDR1 is MDHEN, CDR2 SYDVKM, per germline. The CDR3 DNA follows: TGTGCCAGCAGCCCGGGACAGCTCTATGGCTACACCTTC. This sequence encodes CASSPGQLYGYTF.

This clone has only a few counts. The J gene is TRBJ2-3, the V gene TRBV5-1; TRBD2 matches 8 bases. CDR3 length: 16 residues. The V gene end was trimmed by 2 bases and the J gene end by 2 bases; junction bases not matched to a gene: 7. CDR1 SGHRS and CDR2 YFSETQ come from the germline V gene. The chain's CDR3 is CASSFRAGLDTDTQYF. As DNA, the CDR3 is TGCGCCAGCAGCTTTAGAGCGGGACTAGACACAGATACGCAGTATTTT.

J is TRBJ2-7 and V is TRBV18; TRBD2 is a possible D gene (5 bases). V was cut by 1 base and J by 0 bases, with 13 bases left in between. Germline V gives CDR1 KGHSH, CDR2 LQKENI. CDR3 length: 16 amino acids. The CDR3: CASSPQGGLDSYEQYF. CDR3 nucleotides: TGTGCCAGCTCACCACAAGGAGGCCTTGACTCCTACGAGCAGTACTTC.

In its sample, this clone was seen a few times. The chain couples TRBV27 to TRBJ2-7; 9 positions agree with TRBD2. V gave up 4 bases and J gave up 3 bases; unmatched junction bases: 7. Germline CDR1 and CDR2: MNHEY and SMNVEV (reference sequence). The CDR3 is 15 amino acids. CDR3 region: CASSSVAGGDYEQYF. CDR3 in DNA: TGTGCCAGCAGTTCGGTGGCGGGAGGGGACTACGAGCAGTACTTC.

This clone was observed a handful of times. The CDR3 DNA is TGTGCCAGCAGTGAACTAGCGGGGGGGCCAGATACGCAGTATTTT. This codes for CASSELAGGPDTQYF. V usage is TRBV6-4 and J usage is TRBJ2-3, with 13 bases matching TRBD2. After removal of 3 bases from V and 4 bases from J, the junction contained 1 base not matched to a gene. The germline CDR1 and CDR2 sequences are MRHNA and SNTAGT. The CDR3 is 15 residues long.

The CDR3 nucleotides read TGTGCCAGCAGTTTGGAAGGGGCCGGCACCGGGGAGCTGTTTTTT. Translated: CASSLEGAGTGELFF. The chain combines TRBV27 with TRBJ2-2, with D possibly matching TRBD1 (5 bases). CDR3 length: 15 residues. The germline V gene has CDR1 MNHEY and CDR2 SMNVEV (reference sequence). Trimming stripped 3 bases from V and 4 bases from J, with 12 bases between.